This TCR beta chain originates from a study of Graves' ophthalmopathy and Graves' hyperthyroidism. Investigators amplified TCR beta CDR3 regions from RNA transcripts. Scientists carried out first-round RT-PCR using HTBI primers and then a second-round multiplex PCR. TCRdb reprocessed the multiplex PCR reads with MiXCR, giving one entry per CDR3 protein. The repertoire holds more than 300,000 distinct CDR3 sequences, about a sixth seen once, with 2.4% in the top ten. This clonotype occurred many times. CDR1 is MNHNS, CDR2 SASEGT, per germline. Trimming pared 6 bases from V and 1 base from J, leaving 13 bases between. This CDR3 spans 14 amino acids.

This clonotype originated in an adult woman with stable Graves' hyperthyroidism. This chain joins TRBV6-1 and TRBJ2-7; weak D call: TRBD1 (5 bases). The sequencing input was peripheral blood. CDR3 nucleotide sequence: TGTGCCAGCAGAGGACATTCTCTATCCTACGAGCAGTACTTC. It codes for CASRGHSLSYEQYF.